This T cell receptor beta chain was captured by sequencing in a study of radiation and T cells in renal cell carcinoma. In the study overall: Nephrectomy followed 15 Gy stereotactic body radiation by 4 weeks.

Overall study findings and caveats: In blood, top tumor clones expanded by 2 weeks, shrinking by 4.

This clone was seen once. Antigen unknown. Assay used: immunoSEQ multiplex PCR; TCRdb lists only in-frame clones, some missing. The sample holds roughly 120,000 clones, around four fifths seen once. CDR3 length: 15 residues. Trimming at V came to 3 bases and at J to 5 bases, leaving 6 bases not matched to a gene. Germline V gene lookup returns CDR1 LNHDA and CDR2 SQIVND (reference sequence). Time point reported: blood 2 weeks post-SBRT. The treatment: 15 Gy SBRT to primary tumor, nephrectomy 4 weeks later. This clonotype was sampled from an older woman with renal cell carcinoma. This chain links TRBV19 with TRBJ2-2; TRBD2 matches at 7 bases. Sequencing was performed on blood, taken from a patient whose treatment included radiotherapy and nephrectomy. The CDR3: CASSIIGGKTGELFF. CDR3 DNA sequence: TGTGCCAGTAGTATTATCGGGGGGAAGACCGGGGAGCTGTTTTTT.